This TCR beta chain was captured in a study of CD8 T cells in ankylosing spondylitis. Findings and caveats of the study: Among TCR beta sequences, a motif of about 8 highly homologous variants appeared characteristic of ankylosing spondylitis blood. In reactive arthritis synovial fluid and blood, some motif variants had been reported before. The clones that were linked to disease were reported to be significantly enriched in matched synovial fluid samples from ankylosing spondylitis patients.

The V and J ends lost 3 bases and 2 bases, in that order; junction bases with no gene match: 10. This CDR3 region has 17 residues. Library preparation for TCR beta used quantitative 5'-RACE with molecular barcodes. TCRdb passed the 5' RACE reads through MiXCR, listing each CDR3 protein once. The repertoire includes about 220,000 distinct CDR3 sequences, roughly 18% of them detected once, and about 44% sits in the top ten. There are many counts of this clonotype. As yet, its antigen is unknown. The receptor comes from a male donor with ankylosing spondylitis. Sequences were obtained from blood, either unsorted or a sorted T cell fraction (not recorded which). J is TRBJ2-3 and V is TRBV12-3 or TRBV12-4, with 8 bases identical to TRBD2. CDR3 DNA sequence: TGTGCCAGCAGTTTTTTTGACGCGGGGGGCGACACAGATACGCAGTATTTT. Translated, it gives CASSFFDAGGDTDTQYF.